These T cell receptor beta chains were read from a single sample in a study of beta chain features in type 1 diabetes. The table came from immunoSEQ multiplex PCR; TCRdb's copy has only in-frame clones and leaves some out. The sample has 400,000 to 500,000 clones; 11% to 15% are singletons. The sequenced sample consisted of naive CD4+ T cells from blood. The receptors come from a man aged 25 to 45 in good health. CDR3s include the opening cysteine and the closing phenylalanine or tryptophan. A D gene is named only where the DNA matches it firmly.

D gene: NA
J gene: TRBJ1-5
V gene: TRBV29-1
CDR3 protein: CSVGGNSNQPQHF

D gene: NA
J gene: TRBJ1-1
V gene: TRBV29-1
CDR3 protein: CSVSGLNTEAFF

D gene: NA
J gene: TRBJ2-5
V gene: TRBV7-7
CDR3 protein: CASSPGQSPPKETQYF

D gene: NA
J gene: TRBJ2-1
V gene: TRBV30
CDR3 protein: CAWGGLRSSYNEQFF

D gene: NA
J gene: TRBJ2-5
V gene: TRBV15
CDR3 protein: CATSRETGPQYF

D gene: NA
J gene: TRBJ1-2
V gene: TRBV20-1
CDR3 protein: CSARDITGYTF

D gene: NA
J gene: TRBJ2-3
V gene: TRBV14
CDR3 protein: CASSHQIALGTDTQYF

D gene: NA
J gene: TRBJ2-2
V gene: TRBV4-3
CDR3 protein: CASSHLDSTGELFF

D gene: NA
J gene: TRBJ2-5
V gene: TRBV5-1
CDR3 protein: CASSPGVEETQYF

D gene: NA
J gene: TRBJ2-3
V gene: TRBV4-3
CDR3 protein: CASRKQGTDTQYF

D gene: NA
J gene: TRBJ2-1
V gene: TRBV29-1
CDR3 protein: CSAHRDSLKGEFF

D gene: TRBD1
J gene: TRBJ2-7
V gene: TRBV7-2
CDR3 protein: CASSSRQGTYEQYF

D gene: NA
J gene: TRBJ2-1
V gene: TRBV5-6
CDR3 protein: CASSLSVFNEQFF

D gene: NA
J gene: TRBJ2-1
V gene: TRBV30
CDR3 protein: CAWRALTRGNEQFF

D gene: NA
J gene: TRBJ2-1
V gene: TRBV25-1
CDR3 protein: CASSESPALGVFF

D gene: TRBD1
J gene: TRBJ1-2
V gene: TRBV2
CDR3 protein: CASSYGTGPGYTF

D gene: TRBD1
J gene: TRBJ1-5
V gene: TRBV5-6
CDR3 protein: CASSFMTGTGVQPQHF

D gene: NA
J gene: TRBJ1-5
V gene: TRBV5-6
CDR3 protein: CASSFQGRSSNQPQHF

D gene: NA
J gene: TRBJ1-4
V gene: TRBV29-1
CDR3 protein: CSVEPISLGEKLFF

D gene: NA
J gene: TRBJ2-4
V gene: TRBV7-2
CDR3 protein: CASSLAPGSAKNIQYF

D gene: TRBD1
J gene: TRBJ1-5
V gene: TRBV15
CDR3 protein: CATSPRDRGSNQPQHF

D gene: NA
J gene: TRBJ2-4
V gene: TRBV7-9
CDR3 protein: CASSLGVAKNIQYF

D gene: NA
J gene: TRBJ1-2
V gene: TRBV7-9
CDR3 protein: CASSLSGIGYTF

D gene: NA
J gene: TRBJ1-6
V gene: TRBV18
CDR3 protein: CASSTGIAPLHF

D gene: TRBD1
J gene: TRBJ2-5
V gene: TRBV29-1
CDR3 protein: CSVEQGTGTQYF

D gene: TRBD1
J gene: TRBJ2-3
V gene: TRBV5-1
CDR3 protein: CASRGTGSEGTDTQYF

D gene: NA
J gene: TRBJ1-1
V gene: TRBV7-9
CDR3 protein: CASSSRPAIVYTEAFF

D gene: TRBD1
J gene: TRBJ2-3
V gene: TRBV2
CDR3 protein: CAIRGDRATDTQYF

D gene: NA
J gene: TRBJ2-3
V gene: TRBV6-6
CDR3 protein: CASSYRGSTDTQYF

D gene: NA
J gene: TRBJ1-5
V gene: TRBV30
CDR3 protein: CAWSLQGNQPQHF

D gene: NA
J gene: TRBJ1-1
V gene: TRBV6-5
CDR3 protein: CASRPPGAAWAFF

D gene: TRBD1
J gene: TRBJ2-5
V gene: TRBV5-1
CDR3 protein: CASSLAGTGWETQYF

D gene: NA
J gene: TRBJ2-6
V gene: TRBV30
CDR3 protein: CAWSARLGANVLTF

D gene: NA
J gene: TRBJ2-1
V gene: TRBV20-1
CDR3 protein: CSAGIYNEQFF

D gene: TRBD2
J gene: TRBJ2-7
V gene: TRBV18
CDR3 protein: CASSPVAGDGPYEQYF

D gene: TRBD2
J gene: TRBJ2-3
V gene: TRBV19
CDR3 protein: CASGLAGSTDTQYF

D gene: NA
J gene: TRBJ2-2
V gene: TRBV5-4
CDR3 protein: CASNPQGTGELFF

D gene: TRBD1
J gene: TRBJ1-2
V gene: TRBV28
CDR3 protein: CASTDAGGSRGYTF

D gene: NA
J gene: TRBJ2-3
V gene: TRBV2
CDR3 protein: CASRGLDTQYF

D gene: NA
J gene: TRBJ2-3
V gene: TRBV25-1
CDR3 protein: CASSDDGPYTQYF

D gene: NA
J gene: TRBJ1-2
V gene: TRBV10-3
CDR3 protein: CAIGSPSISRTGGGYTF

D gene: TRBD1
J gene: TRBJ1-4
V gene: TRBV4-1
CDR3 protein: CASSHLDREVGKLFF

D gene: NA
J gene: TRBJ1-4
V gene: TRBV6-1
CDR3 protein: CASSVGGNEKLFF

D gene: TRBD2
J gene: TRBJ2-1
V gene: TRBV4-3
CDR3 protein: CASSQDLADYNEQFF

D gene: NA
J gene: TRBJ2-3
V gene: TRBV11-2
CDR3 protein: CASSYSGSTDTQYF

D gene: NA
J gene: TRBJ1-1
V gene: TRBV7-2
CDR3 protein: CASSLGQAINTEAFF

D gene: NA
J gene: TRBJ1-1
V gene: TRBV27
CDR3 protein: CASSLMGTEAFF

D gene: TRBD1
J gene: TRBJ1-6
V gene: TRBV7-8
CDR3 protein: CASSSRTGFNSPLHF

D gene: NA
J gene: TRBJ2-3
V gene: TRBV20-1
CDR3 protein: CSALSTDTQYF

D gene: NA
J gene: TRBJ2-6
V gene: TRBV15
CDR3 protein: CATSRNSGANVLTF

D gene: TRBD1
J gene: TRBJ2-4
V gene: TRBV7-2
CDR3 protein: CASSQWTGGEGDIQYF

D gene: TRBD2
J gene: TRBJ2-1
V gene: TRBV19
CDR3 protein: CASSLTSGGGQFF

D gene: TRBD2
J gene: TRBJ2-1
V gene: TRBV11-3
CDR3 protein: CASSYRLAGAAEQFF

D gene: TRBD1
J gene: TRBJ2-1
V gene: TRBV29-1
CDR3 protein: CSGQDRADNEQFF